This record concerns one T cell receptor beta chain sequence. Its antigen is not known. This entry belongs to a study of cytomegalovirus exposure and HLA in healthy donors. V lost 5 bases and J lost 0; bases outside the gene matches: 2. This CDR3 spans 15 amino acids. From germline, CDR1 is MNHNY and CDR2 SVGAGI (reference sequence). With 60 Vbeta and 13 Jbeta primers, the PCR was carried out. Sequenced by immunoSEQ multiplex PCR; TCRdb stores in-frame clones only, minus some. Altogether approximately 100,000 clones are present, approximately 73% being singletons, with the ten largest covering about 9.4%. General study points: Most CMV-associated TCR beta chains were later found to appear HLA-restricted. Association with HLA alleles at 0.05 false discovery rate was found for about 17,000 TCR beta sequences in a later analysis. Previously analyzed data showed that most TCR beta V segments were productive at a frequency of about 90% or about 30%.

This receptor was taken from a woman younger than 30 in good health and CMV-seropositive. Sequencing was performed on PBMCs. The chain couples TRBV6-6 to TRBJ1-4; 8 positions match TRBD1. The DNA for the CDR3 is TGTGCCAGCAGTATACAGGGGGCAACTAATGAAAAACTGTTTTTT. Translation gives CASSIQGATNEKLFF.